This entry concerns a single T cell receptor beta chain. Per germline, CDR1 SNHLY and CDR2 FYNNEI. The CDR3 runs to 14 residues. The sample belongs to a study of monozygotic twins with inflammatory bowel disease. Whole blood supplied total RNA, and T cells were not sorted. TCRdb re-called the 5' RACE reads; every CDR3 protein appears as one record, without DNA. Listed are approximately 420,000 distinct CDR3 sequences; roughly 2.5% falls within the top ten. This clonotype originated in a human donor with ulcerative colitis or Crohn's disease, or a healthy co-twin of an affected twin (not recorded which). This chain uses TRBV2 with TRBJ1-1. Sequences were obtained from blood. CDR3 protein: CASSGRVGNTEAFF.